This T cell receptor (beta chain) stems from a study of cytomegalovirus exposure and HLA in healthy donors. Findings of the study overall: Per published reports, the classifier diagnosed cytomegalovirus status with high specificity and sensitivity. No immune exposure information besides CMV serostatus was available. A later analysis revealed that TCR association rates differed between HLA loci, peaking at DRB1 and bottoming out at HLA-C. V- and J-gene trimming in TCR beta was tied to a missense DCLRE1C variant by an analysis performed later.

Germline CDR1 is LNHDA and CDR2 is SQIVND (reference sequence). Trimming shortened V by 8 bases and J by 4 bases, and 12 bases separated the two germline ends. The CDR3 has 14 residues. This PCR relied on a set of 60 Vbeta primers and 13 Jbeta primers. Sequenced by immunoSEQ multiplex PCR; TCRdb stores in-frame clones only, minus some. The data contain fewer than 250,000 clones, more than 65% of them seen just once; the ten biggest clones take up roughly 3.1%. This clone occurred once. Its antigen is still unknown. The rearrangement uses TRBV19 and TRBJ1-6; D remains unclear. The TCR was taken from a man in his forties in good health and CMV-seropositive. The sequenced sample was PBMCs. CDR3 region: CASQEGVYNSPLHF. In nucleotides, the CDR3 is TGTGCCAGTCAGGAGGGTGTATATAATTCACCCCTCCACTTT.